This TCR beta chain was identified during a study of blood T cell repertoires in COVID-19. Looking at the study overall: Italy, Spain and the United States were the sources of the convalescent and acute COVID-19 samples. T cells, B-cell-depleted T cells, or PBMCs supplied cDNA or gDNA.

The CDR3 has 17 amino acids. Germline V gene lookup returns CDR1 PRHDT and CDR2 FYEKMQ (reference sequence). J was trimmed by 6 bases and V by 4 bases; bases with no gene match: 12. As handled by the study authors: Amplified reference gene primers provided the basis for estimating nucleated cell counts. Libraries were prepared by immunoSEQ multiplex PCR; TCRdb keeps only in-frame clonotypes and omits some of them. V and J calls and clone size are copied from that table; D and trimming were computed from the DNA. The sample contains about 280,000 clones, 88% of which appear only once. The clonotype was recovered from a man between 18 and 29 years old with active or convalescent COVID-19. The gene calls are TRBV13 and TRBJ2-1; 10 positions match TRBD2. The sequencing sample was made of peripheral blood. CDR3 coding DNA: TGTGCCAGCAGCTCGGTACCAGCGGGAGGGTTTGTCAATGAGCAGTTCTTC. Protein product: CASSSVPAGGFVNEQFF.